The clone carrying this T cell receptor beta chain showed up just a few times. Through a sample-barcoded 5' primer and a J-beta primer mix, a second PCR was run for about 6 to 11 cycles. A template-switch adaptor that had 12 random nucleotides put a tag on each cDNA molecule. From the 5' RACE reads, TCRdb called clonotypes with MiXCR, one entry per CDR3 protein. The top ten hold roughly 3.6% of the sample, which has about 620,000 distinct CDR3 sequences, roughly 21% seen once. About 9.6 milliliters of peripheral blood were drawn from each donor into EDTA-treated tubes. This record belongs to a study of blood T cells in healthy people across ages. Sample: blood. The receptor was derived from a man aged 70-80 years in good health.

CDR3: CASLRDRYQETQYF. In DNA, the CDR3 is TGTGCCTCCCTCCGCGACAGGTACCAAGAGACCCAGTACTTC. The V call is TRBV2, the J call TRBJ2-5, with D perhaps TRBD1 (6 bases). The CDR3 runs to 14 residues. Trimming took off 11 bases at V and 0 bases at J, with 16 bases between the two ends. Germline loops: CDR1 SNHLY, CDR2 FYNNEI.